This T cell receptor (beta chain) was captured by sequencing in a study of cytomegalovirus exposure and HLA in healthy donors. Study-wide findings and caveats: TCR beta sequences reportedly predicted most subjects' HLA-A and HLA-B alleles accurately.

As concerns this clone: Its antigen is unknown.

With V trimmed by 4 bases and J by 7 bases, 6 bases remained unmatched. This CDR3 spans 14 amino acids. Per the germline V gene, CDR1 is KGHSH and CDR2 is LQKENI. Use of 60 Vbeta and 13 Jbeta primers characterized the PCR. TCRdb's copy holds only in-frame clones and misses some; the assay was immunoSEQ multiplex PCR. The sample carries about 280,000 clones, about 90% recorded once. V is TRBV18 and J is TRBJ1-2; TRBD1 agrees at 10 bases. Sequences were obtained from PBMCs. The sequence came from a woman aged 18-29 years in good health and CMV-seronegative. This CDR3 reads CASSLGQGNVGYTF. The DNA for the CDR3 is TGTGCCAGCTCACTGGGACAGGGGAATGTTGGCTACACCTTC.